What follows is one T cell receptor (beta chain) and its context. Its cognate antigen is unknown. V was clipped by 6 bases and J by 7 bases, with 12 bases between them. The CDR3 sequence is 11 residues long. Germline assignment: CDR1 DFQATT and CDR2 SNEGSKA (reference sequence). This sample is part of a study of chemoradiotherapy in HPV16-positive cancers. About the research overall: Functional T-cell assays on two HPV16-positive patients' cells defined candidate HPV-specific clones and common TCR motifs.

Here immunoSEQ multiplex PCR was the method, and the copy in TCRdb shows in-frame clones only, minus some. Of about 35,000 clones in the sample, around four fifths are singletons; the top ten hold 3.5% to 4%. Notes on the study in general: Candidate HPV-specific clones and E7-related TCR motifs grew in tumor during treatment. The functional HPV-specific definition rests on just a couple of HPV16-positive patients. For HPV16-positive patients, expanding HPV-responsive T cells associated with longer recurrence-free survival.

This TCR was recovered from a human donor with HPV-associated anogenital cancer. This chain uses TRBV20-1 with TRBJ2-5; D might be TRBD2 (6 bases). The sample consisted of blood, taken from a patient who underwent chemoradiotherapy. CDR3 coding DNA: TGCAGTGCGGGGGACTTGGGGACCCAGTACTTC. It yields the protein CSAGDLGTQYF.